The sequence of this TCR beta chain was determined in a study of blood T cell repertoires in COVID-19. Turning to the study itself: Sample material is recorded as cDNA or gDNA derived from T cells, B-cell-depleted T cells, or PBMCs.

Some clones are missing from TCRdb's copy, which holds only in-frame ones; the method was immunoSEQ multiplex PCR. Here the sample spans roughly 400,000 clones, nearly 90% being singletons. CDR3 size: 16 residues. Germline CDR1 and CDR2: MNHNY and SVGAGI (reference sequence). The ends lost 6 bases at V and 4 bases at J; junction bases unmatched: 5. The sequence came from a woman under 30 who had been exposed to COVID-19. The rearrangement uses TRBV6-6 and TRBJ2-1; TRBD2 matches 14 bases. The sequenced sample consisted of PBMCs or T cells enriched from blood (not recorded which). The CDR3 DNA reads TGTGCCAGCAGCCCCGGGACTAGCGGGAGTTACAATGAGCAGTTCTTC. It encodes CASSPGTSGSYNEQFF.